This entry is about one TCR beta chain. The record originates from a study of OX40 agonist ivuxolimab in advanced cancers. About the study: Recorded diagnoses for dose-escalation patients were hepatocellular carcinoma, melanoma, renal cell or head and neck cancer.

There are 14 residues in the CDR3. Germline V gene lookup returns CDR1 LNHDA and CDR2 SQIVND (reference sequence). Trimming left V 10 bases short and J 4 bases short, with 19 bases between. Clones were read by immunoSEQ multiplex PCR, and TCRdb kept only the in-frame ones, dropping some. The top ten hold around 3.6% of the sample, which has some 60,000 clones, approximately 86% seen once. The sample in question was CD4+ or CD8+ T cells sorted from blood, obtained in a trial of the OX40 agonist ivuxolimab. The V and J genes are TRBV19 and TRBJ1-2; D is possibly TRBD1 (5 bases). This receptor was taken from an adult with an advanced solid tumor such as melanoma, head and neck, liver or kidney cancer. The CDR3 coding sequence is TGTGCCACCCTTCCCGACAGAAACCGCTATGGCTACACCTTC. Its protein product is CATLPDRNRYGYTF. Together with reference TRBV19 and TRBJ1-2, the CDR3 gives the full variable domain: DGGITQSPKYLFRKEGQNVTLSCEQNLNHDAMYWYRQDPGQGLRLIYYSQIVNDFQKGDIAEGYSVSREKKESFPLTVTSAQKNPTAFYLCATLPDRNRYGYTFGSGTRLTVV.